This is a list of T cell receptor beta chains from one sample in a study of blood T cell repertoires in COVID-19. Data came from immunoSEQ multiplex PCR; TCRdb stores just in-frame clones and leaves some out. The sample lists roughly 300,000 clones, 65% to 90% occurring once. The sample taken for sequencing was PBMCs or T cells enriched from blood (not recorded which). These receptors were collected from a woman between 40 and 50 years old with acute COVID-19. Both conserved end residues are part of each CDR3. The D gene is left open where the match is weak. Rows give clone size only sometimes, using once, few, many, or a class for an expanded clone.

J | D | size | V | CDR3 | DNA
TRBJ1-1 | NA | NA | TRBV28 | CASVTRVPAEAFF | TGTGCCAGTGTAACCAGGGTTCCCGCTGAAGCTTTCTTT
TRBJ2-7 | NA | few | TRBV9 | CASSAGGQTGWAYEQYF | TGTGCCAGCAGCGCCGGGGGACAGACAGGGTGGGCGTACGAGCAGTACTTC
TRBJ1-2 | NA | NA | TRBV20-1 | CSPAPTYGYTF | TGCAGTCCCGCACCTACCTATGGCTACACCTTC
TRBJ2-2 | NA | NA | TRBV27 | CASSLEGNPDYGELFF | TGTGCCAGCAGTTTAGAGGGGAACCCGGACTACGGGGAGCTGTTTTTT
TRBJ1-6 | TRBD1 | NA | TRBV7-9 | CASSVDRGSPSSYNSPLHF | TGTGCCAGCAGCGTCGACAGGGGGTCCCCGAGTTCCTATAATTCACCCCTCCACTTT
TRBJ1-2 | NA | NA | TRBV5-5 | CASSLVSGIANYGYTF | TGTGCCAGCAGCTTGGTATCAGGGATCGCTAACTATGGCTACACCTTC
TRBJ2-3 | TRBD2 | NA | TRBV13 | CASSGLAGSDTQYF | TGTGCCAGCAGCGGGTTAGCGGGGTCAGATACGCAGTATTTT
TRBJ1-1 | TRBD1 | NA | TRBV11-1 | CASSAPTGVNTEAFF | TGTGCCAGCAGCGCCCCGACAGGGGTGAACACTGAAGCTTTCTTT
TRBJ2-7 | NA | NA | TRBV14 | CASSPFGGFRIYEQYF | TGTGCCAGCAGCCCCTTTGGAGGATTTAGGATCTACGAGCAGTACTTC
TRBJ1-2 | NA | NA | TRBV19 | CASRVEDTKYYGYTF | TGTGCCAGTAGGGTAGAGGACACCAAATACTATGGCTACACCTTC
TRBJ1-2 | NA | NA | TRBV7-2 | CASSLDRAIYGYTF | TGTGCCAGCAGCTTAGACAGGGCCATTTATGGCTACACCTTC
TRBJ2-7 | NA | NA | TRBV28 | CASSPNLGQHEQYF | TGTGCCAGCAGTCCGAATCTTGGGCAGCACGAGCAGTACTTC
TRBJ1-1 | TRBD1 | few | TRBV18 | CASSTNRGSVNTEAFF | TGTGCCAGCTCAACAAACAGGGGGAGCGTGAACACTGAAGCTTTCTTT
TRBJ2-3 | TRBD2 | NA | TRBV6-1 | CASSEVLAGGPDTQYF | TGTGCCAGCAGTGAAGTTTTAGCGGGAGGGCCAGATACGCAGTATTTT
TRBJ2-4 | NA | NA | TRBV19 | CASSIRKGVEAKNIQYF | TGTGCCAGTAGTATACGGAAGGGGGTGGAAGCCAAAAACATTCAGTACTTC
TRBJ1-2 | NA | NA | TRBV24-1 | CATSVGGHGYTF | TGTGCCACCAGTGTTGGGGGCCATGGCTACACCTTC
TRBJ1-3 | NA | NA | TRBV28 | CASRPPTPGPTTRLGNTIYF | TGTGCCAGCAGGCCGCCCACCCCCGGACCGACGACTAGATTGGGAAACACCATATATTTT